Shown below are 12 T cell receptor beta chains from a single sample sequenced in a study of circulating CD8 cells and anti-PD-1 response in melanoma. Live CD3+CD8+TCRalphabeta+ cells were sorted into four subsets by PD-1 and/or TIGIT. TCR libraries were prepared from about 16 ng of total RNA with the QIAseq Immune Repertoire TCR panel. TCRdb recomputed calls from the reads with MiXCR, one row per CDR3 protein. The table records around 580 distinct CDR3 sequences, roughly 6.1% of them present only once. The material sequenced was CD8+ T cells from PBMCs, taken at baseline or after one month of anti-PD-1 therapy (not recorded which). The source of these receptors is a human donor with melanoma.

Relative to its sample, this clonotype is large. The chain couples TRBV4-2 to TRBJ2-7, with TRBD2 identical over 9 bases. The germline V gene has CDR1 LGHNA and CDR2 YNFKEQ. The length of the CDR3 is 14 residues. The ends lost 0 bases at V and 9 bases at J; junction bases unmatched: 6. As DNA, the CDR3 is TGTGCCAGCAGCCAAGATTTGACTAGCGGTTGGCAGTACTTC. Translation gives CASSQDLTSGWQYF.

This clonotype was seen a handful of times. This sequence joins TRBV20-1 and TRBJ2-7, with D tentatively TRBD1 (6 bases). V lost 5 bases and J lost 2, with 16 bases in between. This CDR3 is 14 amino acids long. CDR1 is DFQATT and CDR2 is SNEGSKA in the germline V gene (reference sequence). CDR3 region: CSADSSDSPYEQYF. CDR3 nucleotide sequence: TGCAGTGCTGACTCGTCGGACAGTCCCTACGAGCAGTACTTC.

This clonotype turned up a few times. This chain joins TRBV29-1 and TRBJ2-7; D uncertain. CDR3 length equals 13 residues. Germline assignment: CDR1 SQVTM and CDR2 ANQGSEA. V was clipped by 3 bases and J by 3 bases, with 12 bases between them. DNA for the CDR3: TGCAGCGTTGACTCCGCGGACCGCTACGAGCAGTACTTC. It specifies CSVDSADRYEQYF.

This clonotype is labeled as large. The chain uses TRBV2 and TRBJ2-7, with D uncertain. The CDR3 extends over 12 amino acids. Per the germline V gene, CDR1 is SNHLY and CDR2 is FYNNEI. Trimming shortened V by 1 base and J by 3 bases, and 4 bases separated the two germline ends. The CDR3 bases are TGTGCCAGCAGTGAAGGGGACTACGAGCAGTACTTC. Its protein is CASSEGDYEQYF.

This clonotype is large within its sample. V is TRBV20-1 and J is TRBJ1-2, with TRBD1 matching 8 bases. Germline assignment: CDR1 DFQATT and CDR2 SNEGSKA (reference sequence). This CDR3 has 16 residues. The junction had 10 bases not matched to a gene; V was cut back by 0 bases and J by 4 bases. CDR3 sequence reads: CSARETGGSPSYGYTF. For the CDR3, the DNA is TGCAGTGCTAGAGAAACAGGGGGATCCCCTTCCTATGGCTACACCTTC.

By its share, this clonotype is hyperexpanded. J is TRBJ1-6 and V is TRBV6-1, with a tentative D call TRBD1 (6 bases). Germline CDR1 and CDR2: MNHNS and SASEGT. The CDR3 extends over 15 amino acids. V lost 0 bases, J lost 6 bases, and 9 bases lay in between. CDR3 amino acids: CASSEAYRANSPLHF. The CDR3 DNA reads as TGTGCCAGCAGTGAAGCGTACAGGGCTAATTCACCCCTCCACTTT.

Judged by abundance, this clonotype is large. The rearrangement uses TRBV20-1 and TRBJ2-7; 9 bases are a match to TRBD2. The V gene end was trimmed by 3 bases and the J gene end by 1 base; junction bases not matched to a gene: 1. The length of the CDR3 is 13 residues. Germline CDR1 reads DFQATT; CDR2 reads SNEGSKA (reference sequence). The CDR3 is CSARTSGSYEQYF. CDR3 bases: TGCAGTGCTAGGACTAGCGGATCCTACGAGCAGTACTTC.

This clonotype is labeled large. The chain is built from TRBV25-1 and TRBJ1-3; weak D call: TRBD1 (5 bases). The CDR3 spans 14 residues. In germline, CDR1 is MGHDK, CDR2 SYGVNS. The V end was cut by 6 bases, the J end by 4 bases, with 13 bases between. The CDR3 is CASRTGGVGNTIYF. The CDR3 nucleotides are TGTGCCAGCAGAACGGGGGGGGTCGGAAACACCATATATTTT.

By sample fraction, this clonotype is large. The CDR3 loop is CASSPLGQGANYGYTF. The CDR3 nucleotides read TGTGCCAGTAGTCCTCTGGGACAGGGGGCGAACTATGGCTACACCTTC. The chain joins TRBV19 to TRBJ1-2; 12 positions match TRBD1. CDR3 size: 16 residues. Germline V gives CDR1 LNHDA, CDR2 SQIVND (reference sequence). Trimming took 5 bases from V and 2 from J; bases not matched to a gene: 6.

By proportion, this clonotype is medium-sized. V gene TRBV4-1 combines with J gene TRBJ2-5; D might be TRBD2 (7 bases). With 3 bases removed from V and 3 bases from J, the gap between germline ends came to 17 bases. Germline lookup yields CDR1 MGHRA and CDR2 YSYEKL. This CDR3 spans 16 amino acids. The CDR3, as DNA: TGCGCCAGCAGCCATGTCCGGGGGGCTGGGGAAGAGACCCAGTACTTC. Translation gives CASSHVRGAGEETQYF.

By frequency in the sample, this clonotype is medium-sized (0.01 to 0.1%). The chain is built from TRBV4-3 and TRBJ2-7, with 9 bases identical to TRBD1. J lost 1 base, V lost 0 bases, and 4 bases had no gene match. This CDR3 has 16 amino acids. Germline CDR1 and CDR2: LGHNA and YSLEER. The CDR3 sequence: CASSQDTGTGSYEQYF. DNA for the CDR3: TGCGCCAGCAGCCAAGATACCGGGACAGGGTCCTACGAGCAGTACTTC.

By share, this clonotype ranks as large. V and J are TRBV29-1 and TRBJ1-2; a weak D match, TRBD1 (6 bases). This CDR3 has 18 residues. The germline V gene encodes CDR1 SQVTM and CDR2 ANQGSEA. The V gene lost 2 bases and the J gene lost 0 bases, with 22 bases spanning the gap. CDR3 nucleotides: TGCAGCGTTGAAAACCTGGTGGACAGCCAATTCCCTAACTATGGCTACACCTTC. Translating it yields CSVENLVDSQFPNYGYTF.